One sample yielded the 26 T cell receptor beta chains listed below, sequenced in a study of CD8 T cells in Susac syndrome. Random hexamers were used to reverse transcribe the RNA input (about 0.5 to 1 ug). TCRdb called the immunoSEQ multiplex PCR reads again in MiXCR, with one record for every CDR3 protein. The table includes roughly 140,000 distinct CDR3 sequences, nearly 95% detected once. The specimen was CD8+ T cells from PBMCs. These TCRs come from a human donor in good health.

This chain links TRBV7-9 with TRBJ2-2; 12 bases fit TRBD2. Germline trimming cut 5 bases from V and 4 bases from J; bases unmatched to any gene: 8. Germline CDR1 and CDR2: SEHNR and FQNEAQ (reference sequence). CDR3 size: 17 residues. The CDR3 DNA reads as TGTGCCAGCAGCCCAAGTCGGACTAGCGGGGTCACCGGGGAGCTGTTTTTT. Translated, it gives CASSPSRTSGVTGELFF.

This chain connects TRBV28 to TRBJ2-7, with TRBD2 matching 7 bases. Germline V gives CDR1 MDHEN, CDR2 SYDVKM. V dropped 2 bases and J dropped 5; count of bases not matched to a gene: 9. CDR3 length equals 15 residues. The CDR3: CASSLAAGRSDEQYF. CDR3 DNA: TGTGCCAGCAGTTTAGCGGCCGGGAGGTCTGACGAGCAGTACTTC.

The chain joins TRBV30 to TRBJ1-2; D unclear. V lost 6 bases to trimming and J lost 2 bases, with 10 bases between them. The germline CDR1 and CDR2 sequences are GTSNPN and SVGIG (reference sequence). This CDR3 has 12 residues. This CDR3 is CACASKNYGYTF. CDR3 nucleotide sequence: TGTGCCTGCGCCAGCAAAAACTATGGCTACACCTTC.

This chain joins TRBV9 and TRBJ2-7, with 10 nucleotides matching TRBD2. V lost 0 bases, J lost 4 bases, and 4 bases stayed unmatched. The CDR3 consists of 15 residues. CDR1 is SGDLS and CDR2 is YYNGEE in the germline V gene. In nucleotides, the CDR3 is TGTGCCAGCAGCGTAGCGTCTAGCGGGAGTTACGAGCAGTACTTC. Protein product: CASSVASSGSYEQYF.

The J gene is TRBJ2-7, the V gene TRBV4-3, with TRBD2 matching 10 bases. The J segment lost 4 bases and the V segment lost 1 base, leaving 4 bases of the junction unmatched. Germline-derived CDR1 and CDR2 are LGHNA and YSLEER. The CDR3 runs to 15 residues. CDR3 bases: TGCGCCAGCAGCCAAGGGACTAGCGGATTGTACGAGCAGTACTTC. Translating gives CASSQGTSGLYEQYF.

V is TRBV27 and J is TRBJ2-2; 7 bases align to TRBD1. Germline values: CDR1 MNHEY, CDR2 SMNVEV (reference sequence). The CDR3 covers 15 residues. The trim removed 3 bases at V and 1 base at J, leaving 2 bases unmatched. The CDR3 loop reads CASSFYRGNTGELFF. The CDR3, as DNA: TGTGCCAGCAGTTTTTACAGGGGGAACACCGGGGAGCTGTTTTTT.

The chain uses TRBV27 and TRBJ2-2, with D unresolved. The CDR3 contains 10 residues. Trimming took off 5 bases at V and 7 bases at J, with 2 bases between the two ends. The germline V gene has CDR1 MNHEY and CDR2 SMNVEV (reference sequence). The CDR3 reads CASSLGELFF. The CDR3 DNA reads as TGTGCCAGCAGTCTCGGGGAGCTGTTTTTT.

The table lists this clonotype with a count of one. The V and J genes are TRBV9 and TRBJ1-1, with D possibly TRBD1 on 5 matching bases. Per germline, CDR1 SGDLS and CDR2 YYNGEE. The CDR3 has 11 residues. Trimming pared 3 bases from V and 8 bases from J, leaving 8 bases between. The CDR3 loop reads CASSAQGEAFF. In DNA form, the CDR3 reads TGTGCCAGCAGCGCCCAGGGAGAAGCTTTCTTT.

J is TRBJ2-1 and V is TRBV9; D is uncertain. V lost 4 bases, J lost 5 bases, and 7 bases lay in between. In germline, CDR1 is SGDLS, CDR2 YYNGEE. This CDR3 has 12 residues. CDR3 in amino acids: CASSQTNNEQFF. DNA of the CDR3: TGTGCCAGCAGCCAAACCAACAATGAGCAGTTCTTC.

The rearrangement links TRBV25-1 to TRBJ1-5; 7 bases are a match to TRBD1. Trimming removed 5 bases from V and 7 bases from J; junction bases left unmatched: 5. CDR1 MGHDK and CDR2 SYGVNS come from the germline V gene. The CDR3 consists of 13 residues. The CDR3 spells CASSSGGDQPQHF. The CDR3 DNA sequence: TGTGCCAGCAGTTCAGGGGGGGACCAGCCCCAGCATTTT.

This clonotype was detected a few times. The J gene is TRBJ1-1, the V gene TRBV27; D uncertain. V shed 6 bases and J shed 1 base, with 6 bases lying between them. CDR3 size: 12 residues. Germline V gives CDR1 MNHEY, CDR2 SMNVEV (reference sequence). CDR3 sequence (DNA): TGTGCCAGCAGGAGCGGGAACACTGAAGCTTTCTTT. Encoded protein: CASRSGNTEAFF.

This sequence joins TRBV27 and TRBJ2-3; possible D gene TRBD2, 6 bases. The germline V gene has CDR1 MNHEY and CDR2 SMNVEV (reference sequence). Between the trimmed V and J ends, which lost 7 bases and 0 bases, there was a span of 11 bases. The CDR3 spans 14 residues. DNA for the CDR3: TGTGCCAGCACCTTAGCGGCAAGCACAGATACGCAGTATTTT. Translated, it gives CASTLAASTDTQYF.

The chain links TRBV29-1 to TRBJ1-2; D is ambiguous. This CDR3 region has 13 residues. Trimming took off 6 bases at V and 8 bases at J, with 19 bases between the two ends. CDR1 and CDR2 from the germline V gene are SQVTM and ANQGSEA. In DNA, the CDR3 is TGCAGCGTAGCTGACCCGGCGGGCTACGGCTACACCTTC. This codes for CSVADPAGYGYTF.

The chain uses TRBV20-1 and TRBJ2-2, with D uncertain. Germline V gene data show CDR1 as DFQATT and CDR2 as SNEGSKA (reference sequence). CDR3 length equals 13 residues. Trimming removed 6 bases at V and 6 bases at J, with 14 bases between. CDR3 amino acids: CSASSMVAGELFF. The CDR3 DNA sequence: TGCAGTGCCTCCTCAATGGTGGCCGGGGAGCTGTTTTTT.

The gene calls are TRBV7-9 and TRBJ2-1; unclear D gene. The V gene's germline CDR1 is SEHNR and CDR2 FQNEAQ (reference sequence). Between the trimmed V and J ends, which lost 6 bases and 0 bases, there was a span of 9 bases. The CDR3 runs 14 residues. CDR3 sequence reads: CASSFLVSYNEQFF. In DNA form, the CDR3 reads TGTGCCAGCAGTTTTCTGGTCTCCTACAATGAGCAGTTCTTC.

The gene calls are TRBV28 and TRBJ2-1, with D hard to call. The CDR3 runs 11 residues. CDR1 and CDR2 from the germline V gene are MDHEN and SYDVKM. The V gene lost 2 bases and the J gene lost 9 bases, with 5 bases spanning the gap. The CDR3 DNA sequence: TGTGCCAGCAGTTTAAACCGTGAGCAGTTCTTC. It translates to CASSLNREQFF.

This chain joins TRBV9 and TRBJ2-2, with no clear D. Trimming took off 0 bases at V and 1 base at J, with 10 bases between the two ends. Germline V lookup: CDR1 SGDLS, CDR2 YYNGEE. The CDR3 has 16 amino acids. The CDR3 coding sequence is TGTGCCAGCAGCGTAGCTCAAGGGCTGAACACCGGGGAGCTGTTTTTT. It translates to CASSVAQGLNTGELFF.

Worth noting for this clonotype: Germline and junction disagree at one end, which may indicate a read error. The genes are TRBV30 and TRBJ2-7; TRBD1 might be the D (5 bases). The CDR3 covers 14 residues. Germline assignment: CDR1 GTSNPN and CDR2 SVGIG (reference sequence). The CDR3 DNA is TGTGCCTGGAGTGTACAGGACCTCACCCGAACTCCCCACTTC. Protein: CAWSVQDLTRTPHF.

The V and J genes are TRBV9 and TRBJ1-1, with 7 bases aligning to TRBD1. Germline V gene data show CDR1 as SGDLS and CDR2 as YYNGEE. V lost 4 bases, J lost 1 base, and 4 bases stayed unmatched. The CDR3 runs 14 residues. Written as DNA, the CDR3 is TGTGCCAGCAGCCCTCGGACAGGGAACACTGAAGCTTTCTTT. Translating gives CASSPRTGNTEAFF.

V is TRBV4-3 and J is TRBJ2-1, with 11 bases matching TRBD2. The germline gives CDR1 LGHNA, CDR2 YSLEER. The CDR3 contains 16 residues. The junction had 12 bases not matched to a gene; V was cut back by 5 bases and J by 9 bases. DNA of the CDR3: TGCGCCAGCAGCACACGACTAGCGGGAAGGCTAAGTGAGCAGTTCTTC. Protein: CASSTRLAGRLSEQFF.

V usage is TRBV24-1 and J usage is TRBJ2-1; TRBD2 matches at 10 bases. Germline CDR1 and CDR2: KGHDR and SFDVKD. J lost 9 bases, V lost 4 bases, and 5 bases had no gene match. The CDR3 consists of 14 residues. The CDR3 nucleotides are TGTGCCACCAGTGACGGACTAGCGGCGGGTGAGCAGTTCTTC. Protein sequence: CATSDGLAAGEQFF.

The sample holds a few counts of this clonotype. This CDR3 reads CSVEEGGNTEAFF. The CDR3 coding sequence is TGCAGCGTTGAAGAGGGCGGGAACACTGAAGCTTTCTTT. The chain links TRBV29-1 to TRBJ1-1, with D uncertain. The CDR3 is made up of 13 amino acids. Trimming removed 0 bases at V and 1 base at J, with 6 bases between. Germline CDR1 SQVTM, CDR2 ANQGSEA.

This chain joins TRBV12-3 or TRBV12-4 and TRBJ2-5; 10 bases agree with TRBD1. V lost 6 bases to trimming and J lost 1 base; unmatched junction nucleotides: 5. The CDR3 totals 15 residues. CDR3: CASRSGTGVQETQYF. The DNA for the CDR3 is TGTGCCAGCAGGTCCGGGACAGGGGTCCAAGAGACCCAGTACTTC.

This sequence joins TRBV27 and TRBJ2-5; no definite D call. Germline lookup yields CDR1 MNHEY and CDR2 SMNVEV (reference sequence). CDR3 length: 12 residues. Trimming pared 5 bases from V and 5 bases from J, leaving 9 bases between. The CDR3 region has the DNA TGTGCCAGCAGTGGACCCACGGAGACCCAGTACTTC. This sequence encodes CASSGPTETQYF.

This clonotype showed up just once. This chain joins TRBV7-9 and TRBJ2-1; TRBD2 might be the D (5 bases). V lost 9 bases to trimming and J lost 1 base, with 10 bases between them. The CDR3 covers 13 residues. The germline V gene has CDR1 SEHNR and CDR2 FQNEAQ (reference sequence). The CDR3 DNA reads TGTGCCAGTATCGAGGGTTCCTACAATGAGCAGTTCTTC. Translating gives CASIEGSYNEQFF.

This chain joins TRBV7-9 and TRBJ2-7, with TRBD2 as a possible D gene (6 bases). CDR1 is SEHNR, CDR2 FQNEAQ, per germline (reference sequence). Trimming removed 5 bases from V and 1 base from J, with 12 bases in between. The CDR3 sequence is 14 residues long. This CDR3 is CASSGASASYEQYF. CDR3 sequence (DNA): TGTGCCAGCAGCGGAGCTAGCGCGTCCTACGAGCAGTACTTC. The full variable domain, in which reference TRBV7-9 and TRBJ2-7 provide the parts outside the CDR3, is DTGVSQNPRHKITKRGQNVTFRCDPISEHNRLYWYRQTLGQGPEFLTYFQNEAQLEKSRLLSDRFSAERPKGSFSTLEIQRTEQGDSAMYLCASSGASASYEQYFGPGTRLTVT.